Below, 30 T cell receptor beta chains from the same sample are listed, as sequenced in a study of technical replicates of blood from four donors. This table comes from immunoSEQ multiplex PCR, and its TCRdb copy is limited to in-frame clones, with some not included. The sample yields 80,000 to 100,000 clones, approximately 96% seen once. The specimen was T cells isolated from PBMCs. Receptors were obtained from a human donor in good health.

The V and J genes are TRBV19 and TRBJ2-1; TRBD1 agrees at 10 bases. Trimming cost V 8 bases and J 5 bases; bases outside gene matches: 12. CDR1 is LNHDA and CDR2 is SQIVND in the germline V gene (reference sequence). The CDR3 covers 16 residues. The CDR3 nucleotides are TGTGCCAGTGACAGGGGGCGCCGATTAGGGAACAATGAGCAGTTCTTC. It translates to CASDRGRRLGNNEQFF.

CDR3 DNA sequence: TGTGCCAGCGTTAGCACGCATGAGCAGTTCTTC. Translated, it gives CASVSTHEQFF. The V call is TRBV5-4, the J call TRBJ2-1; D remains ambiguous. V dropped 7 bases and J dropped 8 bases, with 10 bases sitting between them. CDR1 SGHNT and CDR2 YYREEE come from the germline V gene (reference sequence). This CDR3 spans 11 amino acids.

The V gene is TRBV4-1, the J gene TRBJ2-3; 12 bases are a match to TRBD2. V gave up 2 bases and J gave up 5 bases; unmatched junction bases: 2. Germline CDR1 reads MGHRA; CDR2 reads YSYEKL. The length of the CDR3 is 15 residues. The CDR3: CASSQLTSGRDTQYF. CDR3 DNA: TGCGCCAGCAGCCAATTGACTAGCGGGAGAGATACGCAGTATTTT.

The count of this clone is one. The chain couples TRBV11-2 to TRBJ2-1; 10 nucleotides line up with TRBD2. CDR1 and CDR2 (germline): SGHAT, FQNNGV. CDR3 size: 13 residues. Germline trimming cut 6 bases from V and 7 bases from J; bases unmatched to any gene: 3. The CDR3 nucleotides read TGTGCCAGCAGAAAACTAGCGGGGAATGAGCAGTTCTTC. It is translated as CASRKLAGNEQFF.

V usage is TRBV5-4 and J usage is TRBJ2-7, with TRBD2 matching 14 bases. Germline loops: CDR1 SGHNT, CDR2 YYREEE (reference sequence). With V trimmed by 0 bases and J by 2 bases, 10 bases remained unmatched. This CDR3 has 19 amino acids. CDR3 protein: CASSLARTSGRPRPYEQYF. In DNA, the CDR3 is TGTGCCAGCAGCTTGGCTAGGACTAGCGGGAGGCCCCGTCCCTACGAGCAGTACTTC. The variable domain in full, completed from reference TRBV5-4 and TRBJ2-7, reads ETGVTQSPTHLIKTRGQQVTLRCSSQSGHNTVSWYQQALGQGPQFIFQYYREEENGRGNFPPRFSGLQFPNYSSELNVNALELDDSALYLCASSLARTSGRPRPYEQYFGPGTRLTVT.

V usage is TRBV6-5 and J usage is TRBJ2-3; 9 bases line up with TRBD1. The CDR3 totals 15 residues. CDR1 is MNHEY, CDR2 SVGAGI, per germline. The J segment lost 3 bases and the V segment lost 8 bases, leaving 9 bases of the junction unmatched. The CDR3 sequence: CASERGTGITDTQYF. The CDR3 nucleotides read TGTGCCAGCGAAAGAGGGACAGGGATAACAGATACGCAGTATTTT.

The chain couples TRBV18 to TRBJ2-5; D gene ambiguous. V was trimmed by 2 bases and J by 2 bases, leaving 3 bases between them. Germline V gene data show CDR1 as KGHSH and CDR2 as LQKENI. This CDR3 is 12 amino acids long. In DNA, the CDR3 is TGTGCCAGCTCACCAATACAAGAGACCCAGTACTTC. Its translation is CASSPIQETQYF.

This clone showed up just a few times. J is TRBJ1-1 and V is TRBV14; 8 bases align to TRBD1. CDR1 and CDR2 (germline): SGHDN, FVKESK. J was trimmed by 10 bases and V by 3 bases; bases with no gene match: 4. The CDR3 is 12 residues long. CDR3 sequence: CASSQDRVRAFF. The CDR3 nucleotides read TGTGCCAGCAGCCAGGACAGGGTAAGAGCTTTCTTT.

This chain connects TRBV28 to TRBJ2-2, with 9 bases aligning to TRBD1. CDR3 length: 13 amino acids. V lost 6 bases to trimming and J lost 7 bases; unmatched junction nucleotides: 3. CDR1 MDHEN and CDR2 SYDVKM come from the germline V gene. The CDR3 region has the DNA TGTGCCAGCAGGACGGGACAGGGCGGGGAGCTGTTTTTT. Encoded protein: CASRTGQGGELFF.

This clone was seen a single time. This chain uses TRBV5-6 with TRBJ1-1; D is possibly TRBD1 (5 bases). The V and J ends lost 4 bases and 3 bases respectively, with 10 bases between them. Germline assignment: CDR1 SGHDT and CDR2 YYEEEE. The CDR3 consists of 13 residues. The CDR3 bases are TGTGCCAGCAGCCCGGGGGTCGACACTGAAGCTTTCTTT. Protein sequence: CASSPGVDTEAFF.

This chain uses TRBV19 with TRBJ1-2; D is perhaps TRBD1 (6 bases). V was clipped by 5 bases and J by 2 bases, with 15 bases between them. The CDR3 totals 15 residues. Germline values: CDR1 LNHDA, CDR2 SQIVND (reference sequence). Here the CDR3 reads CASSLHLQGNYGYTF. The CDR3 DNA reads TGTGCCAGTAGTCTACATTTACAGGGAAACTATGGCTACACCTTC.

The chain carries TRBV19 and TRBJ2-2; the match to TRBD1 covers 8 bases. V shed 2 bases and J 4 bases; nucleotides not matched to a gene: 6. The CDR3 is 16 amino acids. Germline CDR1 LNHDA, CDR2 SQIVND (reference sequence). CDR3 sequence reads: CASSIPQGDSTGELFF. The CDR3 DNA is TGTGCCAGTAGTATACCACAGGGGGATTCCACCGGGGAGCTGTTTTTT. Looking up the rest from reference TRBV19 and TRBJ2-2 gives the full variable domain: DGGITQSPKYLFRKEGQNVTLSCEQNLNHDAMYWYRQDPGQGLRLIYYSQIVNDFQKGDIAEGYSVSREKKESFPLTVTSAQKNPTAFYLCASSIPQGDSTGELFFGEGSRLTVL.

The chain recombines TRBV2 with TRBJ1-4; D gene uncertain. Trimming removed 0 bases at V and 2 bases at J, with 13 bases between. The CDR3 is 17 residues long. The germline V gene has CDR1 SNHLY and CDR2 FYNNEI. In DNA form, the CDR3 reads TGTGCCAGCAGTGAAGCGCTCTTTGGGCCGACTAATGAAAAACTGTTTTTT. Translated, it gives CASSEALFGPTNEKLFF.

The V and J genes are TRBV7-9 and TRBJ2-2; D is perhaps TRBD2 (6 bases). Trimming removed 1 base from V and 4 bases from J, with 10 bases in between. This CDR3 spans 15 amino acids. Looked up from germline, CDR1 is SEHNR and CDR2 is FQNEAQ (reference sequence). The CDR3 here is CASSLELAATGELFF. CDR3 sequence (DNA): TGTGCCAGCAGCTTAGAATTAGCGGCCACCGGGGAGCTGTTTTTT.

V is TRBV11-3 and J is TRBJ2-7, with 7 nucleotides matching TRBD1. The CDR3 sequence is 14 residues long. J was trimmed by 3 bases and V by 5 bases; bases with no gene match: 7. Germline CDR1 and CDR2: SGHNT and YENEEA. The CDR3 DNA reads TGTGCCAGCAGCACCCGGACAGGATTCTACGAGCAGTACTTC. Translating gives CASSTRTGFYEQYF.

The chain uses TRBV29-1 and TRBJ2-2; D possibly corresponds to TRBD2 (5 bases). The CDR3 runs 11 residues. Germline V gene data show CDR1 as SQVTM and CDR2 as ANQGSEA. V lost 3 bases and J lost 7, with 6 bases in between. The CDR3 reads CSVDGVGELFF. CDR3 DNA: TGCAGCGTTGACGGGGTCGGGGAGCTGTTTTTT.

CDR3 coding DNA: TGTGCCAGCAGTTACTCGGGGCATGGACAGCCCCAGCATTTT. Translating gives CASSYSGHGQPQHF. This chain uses TRBV6-5 with TRBJ1-5; D possibly corresponds to TRBD1 (5 bases). V was trimmed by 0 bases and J by 7 bases, leaving 10 bases between them. The CDR3 spans 14 residues. Germline V gene lookup returns CDR1 MNHEY and CDR2 SVGAGI.

The rearrangement links TRBV5-4 to TRBJ1-1; unclear D gene. V was pared by 3 bases and J by 1 base, with 7 bases between. Germline values: CDR1 SGHNT, CDR2 YYREEE (reference sequence). The CDR3 is 13 residues long. Here the CDR3 reads CASSSDKNTEAFF. CDR3 nucleotide sequence: TGTGCCAGCAGCTCTGACAAGAACACTGAAGCTTTCTTT.

CDR3 in DNA: TGTGCCATCAGTGAGCGAGGCCTCGGAAACACCATATATTTT. It encodes CAISERGLGNTIYF. This chain links TRBV10-3 with TRBJ1-3; D not resolved. The CDR3 is 14 residues long. V lost 2 bases to trimming and J lost 4 bases, with 9 bases between them. Germline assignment: CDR1 ENHRY and CDR2 SYGVKD.

The rearrangement uses TRBV7-6 and TRBJ2-7; 8 bases are shared with TRBD1. The CDR3 sequence is 14 residues long. V lost 3 bases and J lost 0; bases outside the gene matches: 1. The germline V gene has CDR1 SGHVS and CDR2 FNYEAQ. The CDR3 region has the DNA TGTGCCAGCAGCTTTGGGACAGGCTCCTACGAGCAGTACTTC. The encoded protein is CASSFGTGSYEQYF. The full variable domain, rest sourced from reference TRBV7-6 and TRBJ2-7, is GAGVSQSPRYKVTKRGQDVALRCDPISGHVSLYWYRQALGQGPEFLTYFNYEAQQDKSGLPNDRFSAERPEGSISTLTIQRTEQRDSAMYRCASSFGTGSYEQYFGPGTRLTVT.

V and J are TRBV7-2 and TRBJ1-2; 7 bases are shared with TRBD1. The CDR3 contains 13 residues. Per the germline V gene, CDR1 is SGHTA and CDR2 is FQGNSA. After removal of 6 bases from V and 5 bases from J, the junction contained 6 bases not matched to a gene. In nucleotides, the CDR3 is TGTGCCAGCAGTCAGGACAGGTTTTATGGCTACACCTTC. Its protein is CASSQDRFYGYTF.

The genes are TRBV7-2 and TRBJ2-7, with 7 bases lining up with TRBD2. Germline values: CDR1 SGHTA, CDR2 FQGNSA. After removal of 2 bases from V and 3 bases from J, the junction contained 13 bases not matched to a gene. The CDR3 has 17 amino acids. The CDR3 coding sequence is TGTGCCAGCAGCTTAAAGGGAGGGGAAGGGGTGGACTACGAGCAGTACTTC. It encodes CASSLKGGEGVDYEQYF.

The chain couples TRBV27 to TRBJ2-5; 9 bases agree with TRBD2. The CDR3 runs 15 residues. The germline V gene has CDR1 MNHEY and CDR2 SMNVEV (reference sequence). Unmatched junction bases numbered 9, after V lost 3 bases and J lost 7 bases. In DNA, the CDR3 is TGTGCCAGCAGTTTTAGGGTAGCGGGAGACGGGACCCAGTACTTC. Its translation: CASSFRVAGDGTQYF.

The chain joins TRBV5-4 to TRBJ1-1; weak D call: TRBD1 (5 bases). Deletions cut 2 bases from V and 2 bases from J, with 10 bases between. The CDR3 has 14 residues. Germline V gives CDR1 SGHNT, CDR2 YYREEE (reference sequence). The DNA for the CDR3 is TGTGCCAGCAGCTTAAGACAGATTAACACTGAAGCTTTCTTT. Encoded protein: CASSLRQINTEAFF.

The chain has TRBV6-5 and TRBJ2-1; 10 bases agree with TRBD2. CDR1 MNHEY and CDR2 SVGAGI come from the germline V gene. The CDR3 has 13 residues. After removal of 8 bases from V and 3 bases from J, the junction contained 1 base not matched to a gene. The CDR3 here is CASGTSVYNEQFF. CDR3 bases: TGTGCCAGCGGGACTAGCGTCTACAATGAGCAGTTCTTC.

This clone was seen a handful of times. The chain links TRBV6-4 to TRBJ1-1; no definite D call. Looked up from germline, CDR1 is MRHNA and CDR2 is SNTAGT. Deletions cut 5 bases from V and 2 bases from J, with 9 bases between. The CDR3 is 13 amino acids. The CDR3 region is CASSKTQNTEAFF. In nucleotides, the CDR3 is TGTGCCAGCAGTAAAACACAAAACACTGAAGCTTTCTTT.

The gene calls are TRBV19 and TRBJ2-7; a possible D gene is TRBD2 (5 bases). The V end lost 6 bases, the J end lost 4 bases, and 19 bases lay between the germline ends. CDR1 LNHDA and CDR2 SQIVND come from the germline V gene (reference sequence). This CDR3 has 15 residues. Here the CDR3 DNA reads TGTGCCAGTAGCCCAACGGGGTCTTTTCTTTACGAGCAGTACTTC. Translated, it gives CASSPTGSFLYEQYF.

The rearrangement links TRBV7-9 to TRBJ2-7; D is perhaps TRBD2 (6 bases). Trimming cost V 1 base and J 5 bases, with 12 bases left between them. The CDR3 has 14 residues. CDR1 and CDR2 from the germline V gene are SEHNR and FQNEAQ (reference sequence). The CDR3 DNA follows: TGTGCCAGCAGCTTAGGTAACGGGGGTCACGAGCAGTACTTC. It codes for CASSLGNGGHEQYF.

This chain uses TRBV10-1 with TRBJ2-1; 14 bases are shared with TRBD2. V lost 6 bases and J lost 7; bases outside the gene matches: 5. The germline CDR1 and CDR2 sequences are WNHNN and SYGVQD (reference sequence). The CDR3 sequence is 15 residues long. The CDR3 protein is CASSTGTSGSNEQFF. The CDR3 DNA reads as TGCGCCAGCAGCACTGGGACTAGCGGGAGTAATGAGCAGTTCTTC.

The chain couples TRBV28 to TRBJ2-4; 7 bases map to TRBD1. The CDR3 runs 16 residues. CDR1 MDHEN and CDR2 SYDVKM come from the germline V gene. The junction had 6 bases not matched to a gene; V was cut back by 3 bases and J by 1 base. The CDR3 region has the DNA TGTGCCAGCAGTTTTACAGGGACAGAGGCCAAAAACATTCAGTACTTC. Protein product: CASSFTGTEAKNIQYF. Based on the CDR3 plus reference TRBV28 and TRBJ2-4, the full variable domain is DVKVTQSSRYLVKRTGEKVFLECVQDMDHENMFWYRQDPGLGLRLIYFSYDVKMKEKGDIPEGYSVSREKKERFSLILESASTNQTSMYLCASSFTGTEAKNIQYFGAGTRLSVL.